The 21 T cell receptor beta chains reported below all come from one sample, sequenced in a study of neurological immune-mediated disorders. One entry per CDR3 protein results from TCRdb running MiXCR on the 5' RACE reads. The sample yields 35,000 to 45,000 distinct CDR3 sequences, roughly 7% seen once. Source material: PBMCs. The receptors shown here come from a woman aged 40 to 50 in good health.

At least ten counts were recorded for this clonotype. This chain uses TRBV20-1 with TRBJ2-2; D gene ambiguous. CDR3 length equals 15 residues. V was shortened by 1 base and J by 0 bases, with 9 bases between the two germline ends. CDR1 is DFQATT and CDR2 is SNEGSKA in the germline V gene (reference sequence). The chain's CDR3 is CSARARPANTGELFF. In DNA form, the CDR3 reads TGCAGTGCTAGAGCCAGGCCCGCGAACACCGGGGAGCTGTTTTTT.

This clonotype has a count of ten or more. The rearrangement uses TRBV10-2 and TRBJ1-5; 8 nucleotides align to TRBD1. This CDR3 is 14 amino acids long. The germline gives CDR1 WSHSY, CDR2 SAAADI. The ends lost 5 bases at V and 6 bases at J; junction bases unmatched: 6. The CDR3 region has the DNA TGCGCCAGCAGTATGGACAGGGAGGGTCAGCCCCAGCATTTT. Protein: CASSMDREGQPQHF.

The table lists this clonotype with a count of one. The chain has TRBV20-1 and TRBJ2-7; TRBD1 matches 8 bases. The V gene's germline CDR1 is DFQATT and CDR2 SNEGSKA (reference sequence). The CDR3 covers 15 residues. Trimming at V came to 6 bases and at J to 2 bases, leaving 12 bases not matched to a gene. CDR3 sequence: CSAPPYRGVPYEQYF. CDR3 bases: TGCAGTGCCCCCCCCTACAGGGGGGTACCCTACGAGCAGTACTTC.

There are many counts of this clonotype. The chain joins TRBV9 to TRBJ2-1, with D uncertain. V lost 0 bases and J lost 3, with 4 bases in between. The CDR3 runs to 13 residues. Looked up from germline, CDR1 is SGDLS and CDR2 is YYNGEE. The CDR3 DNA reads TGTGCCAGCAGCGTAGGGGACTACAATGAGCAGTTCTTC. Its protein product is CASSVGDYNEQFF.

This clonotype occurred many times. The chain uses TRBV7-3 and TRBJ2-1; 7 bases fit TRBD1. The germline V gene has CDR1 SGHTA and CDR2 FQGTGA. The trim removed 5 bases at V and 5 bases at J, leaving 3 bases unmatched. The CDR3 contains 13 residues. CDR3 region: CASSVDRDNEQFF. The CDR3 DNA is TGTGCCAGCAGCGTAGACAGGGACAATGAGCAGTTCTTC.

This clonotype was seen ten or more times. The rearrangement joins TRBV6-2 or TRBV6-3 to TRBJ2-5, with 8 bases matching TRBD2. The germline CDR1 and CDR2 sequences are MNHEY and SVGEGT. Trimming removed 7 bases from V and 4 bases from J; junction bases left unmatched: 8. The CDR3 consists of 14 residues. The chain's CDR3 is CASIAGTGTETQYF. DNA of the CDR3: TGTGCCAGCATAGCGGGGACGGGTACAGAGACCCAGTACTTC.

In its sample, this clonotype was seen many times. The rearrangement links TRBV5-1 to TRBJ2-5, with a possible D match to TRBD1 (5 bases). The CDR3 runs 15 residues. CDR1 and CDR2 (germline): SGHRS, YFSETQ. Trimming pared 4 bases from V and 2 bases from J, leaving 15 bases between. In nucleotides, the CDR3 is TGCGCCAGCAGCCGTAGGCCAGGGTGGCAAGAGACCCAGTACTTC. Encoded protein: CASSRRPGWQETQYF.

At least ten counts were recorded for this clonotype. V and J are TRBV12-3 or TRBV12-4 and TRBJ1-5; D unresolved. Deletions cut 7 bases from V and 0 bases from J, with 16 bases between. The CDR3 consists of 16 residues. CDR3 sequence: CASTDEPSISNQPQHF. CDR3 bases: TGTGCCAGCACCGATGAACCGTCTATTAGCAATCAGCCCCAGCATTTT.

This chain connects TRBV6-5 to TRBJ2-3; D unresolved. The germline gives CDR1 MNHEY, CDR2 SVGAGI. V was cut by 6 bases and J by 6 bases, with 10 bases left in between. The length of the CDR3 is 12 residues. The CDR3 here is CASSPEGDTQYF. The DNA for the CDR3 is TGTGCCAGCAGCCCGGAAGGTGATACGCAGTATTTT.

A remark on this clonotype: The germline gene is not matched at one end of the junction; a read error may be the cause. J is TRBJ1-2 and V is TRBV20-1, with TRBD1 identical over 7 bases. The length of the CDR3 is 12 residues. Germline V gene lookup returns CDR1 DFQATT and CDR2 SNEGSKA (reference sequence). CDR3 sequence: CSATGTDYSYTF. The CDR3 bases are TGCAGTGCGACTGGGACAGACTATAGCTACACCTTC.

This clonotype was counted at least ten times. CDR3 protein: CSAMEGLRAQHF. In DNA form, the CDR3 reads TGCAGTGCTATGGAGGGACTGAGGGCCCAGCATTTT. This chain joins TRBV20-1 and TRBJ1-5; D possibly corresponds to TRBD1 (5 bases). The CDR3 runs 12 residues. Germline-derived CDR1 and CDR2 are DFQATT and SNEGSKA (reference sequence). V was clipped by 4 bases and J by 11 bases, with 15 bases between them.

About this clonotype itself: One base away lies a much larger clone, so this may be a sequencing read error. The chain has TRBV20-1 and TRBJ2-7; tentative D call: TRBD1 (5 bases). The germline gives CDR1 DFQATT, CDR2 SNEGSKA (reference sequence). Trimming pared 6 bases from V and 7 bases from J, leaving 22 bases between. The CDR3 spans 14 residues. The CDR3 loop is CSADRTGDLREQYF. CDR3 nucleotide sequence: TGCAGTGCCGACCGAACAGGAGACCTACGGGAGCAGTACTTC.

This clonotype was recorded many times. The chain couples TRBV20-1 to TRBJ2-7, with 7 bases lining up with TRBD2. The V gene end was trimmed by 4 bases and the J gene end by 3 bases; junction bases not matched to a gene: 15. The CDR3 consists of 16 residues. Germline values: CDR1 DFQATT, CDR2 SNEGSKA (reference sequence). In DNA form, the CDR3 reads TGCAGTGCTACAGAACCCAGCGGGAACAAGGGCTACGAGCAGTACTTC. Translated, it gives CSATEPSGNKGYEQYF.

This chain links TRBV9 with TRBJ2-3, with a possible D match to TRBD2 (6 bases). The CDR3 loop spans 15 amino acids. Germline assignment: CDR1 SGDLS and CDR2 YYNGEE. The V gene lost 3 bases and the J gene lost 6 bases, with 17 bases spanning the gap. CDR3 sequence: CASSGYRESQDTQYF. CDR3 in DNA: TGTGCCAGCAGCGGCTACCGGGAGTCACAGGATACGCAGTATTTT.

This clonotype has at least ten counts. V gene TRBV9 combines with J gene TRBJ2-3, with 8 bases lining up with TRBD2. V dropped 4 bases and J dropped 3; count of bases not matched to a gene: 10. Germline lookup yields CDR1 SGDLS and CDR2 YYNGEE. This CDR3 is 16 amino acids long. The CDR3 here is CASSSHLTSDTDTQYF. CDR3 coding DNA: TGTGCCAGCAGCTCCCACCTGACTAGCGATACAGATACGCAGTATTTT.

Turning to this clonotype: This may stem from a read error, because a much larger clone lies one nucleotide away. The rearrangement links TRBV11-1 to TRBJ1-3, with D maybe TRBD1 (5 bases). This CDR3 has 15 residues. CDR1 and CDR2 from the germline V gene are SGHAT and FQDESV (reference sequence). The CDR3 loop is CASSFNRLSGNTINF. The CDR3 bases are TGTGCCAGCAGCTTCAACAGGCTATCTGGAAACACCATAAATTTT.

As regards this clonotype: A read error may explain this, as a much larger clone is one base away. The V gene is TRBV20-1, the J gene TRBJ2-7; D is unclear. The DNA matches TRBJ2-1 better at its end, which makes the J call doubtful. The CDR3 is 14 amino acids. Per germline, CDR1 DFQATT and CDR2 SNEGSKA (reference sequence). The CDR3, as DNA: TGCAGTGCCGACCGAGCAGGAGACCTACGGGAGCAGTTCTTC. Translating it yields CSADRAGDLREQFF.

In its sample, this clonotype was seen many times. The J gene is TRBJ2-7, the V gene TRBV5-1; tentative D call: TRBD2 (6 bases). This CDR3 is 15 amino acids long. V was cut by 1 base and J by 3 bases, with 14 bases left in between. Germline assignment: CDR1 SGHRS and CDR2 YFSETQ. The CDR3 region has the DNA TGCGCCAGCAGCTTGTCTCCTGGAGGGGTCTACGAGCAGTACGTC. Translating gives CASSLSPGGVYEQYV.

This clonotype showed up many times. This rearrangement joins TRBV5-1 to TRBJ2-1; D is perhaps TRBD2 (6 bases). Germline V CDR1 and CDR2: SGHRS, YFSETQ. The CDR3 is 15 amino acids. V lost 5 bases, J lost 4 bases, and 16 bases lay in between. The chain's CDR3 is CASRGSGLAYNEQFF. DNA for the CDR3: TGCGCCAGCAGAGGCTCGGGACTGGCATACAATGAGCAGTTCTTC.

This clonotype was detected many times. This sequence joins TRBV7-2 and TRBJ2-7, with 7 bases identical to TRBD2. Germline V gene lookup returns CDR1 SGHTA and CDR2 FQGNSA. The CDR3 has 13 residues. With 7 bases clipped from V and 7 bases from J, the junction kept 10 bases outside the gene matches. Here the CDR3 reads CASTQGPGGEQYF. In nucleotides, the CDR3 is TGTGCCAGCACCCAGGGACCCGGGGGGGAGCAGTACTTC.

The chain is built from TRBV7-9 and TRBJ2-1; the D is unclear. The CDR3 runs to 18 residues. Germline CDR1 reads SEHNR; CDR2 reads FQNEAQ (reference sequence). V lost 7 bases and J 0 bases, leaving 22 bases between the germline ends. The CDR3 is CASIHSPAQSSSYNEQFF. The CDR3 region has the DNA TGTGCCAGCATCCATTCCCCGGCACAGTCGAGCTCCTACAATGAGCAGTTCTTC.